This T cell receptor beta chain was identified in a study of control samples from healthy donors and cancer patients. TCRdb keeps only in-frame clones here, not all; method: immunoSEQ multiplex PCR. This table holds 180,000 or so clones, roughly 91% found once. Per germline, CDR1 MGHDK and CDR2 SYGVNS. The CDR3 is 14 residues long. The trim removed 1 base at V and 4 bases at J, leaving 0 bases unmatched. This sequence originates from a woman aged 25 to 39 in good health. The sequencing sample was made of blood. The V call is TRBV25-1, the J call TRBJ2-2; 7 bases fit TRBD2. Here the CDR3 reads CASSESGGTGELFF. The CDR3 DNA is TGTGCCAGCAGTGAATCGGGGGGCACCGGGGAGCTGTTTTTT.